One sample yielded the 5 T cell receptor beta chains listed below, sequenced in a study of CD8+CD57+ T cells in acquired aplastic anemia. For CDR3 and TCR beta VDJ profiling, genomic DNA was the template used. Each CDR3 protein gets one entry after TCRdb re-called the reads with MiXCR. Here the sample spans 200,000 to 250,000 distinct CDR3 sequences, about a third being singletons. The sequencing input was sorted CD4+, CD8+, or CD8+CD57+ T cells (not recorded which) from PBMCs. Receptors were obtained from a human donor in good health, serving as a control.

This clonotype was counted between two and nine times. V and J are TRBV5-1 and TRBJ2-1, with 9 positions matching TRBD2. Unmatched junction bases numbered 6, after V lost 2 bases and J lost 6 bases. CDR3 length: 15 amino acids. Germline CDR1 is SGHRS and CDR2 is YFSETQ. CDR3 residues: CASSFIASGTNEQFF. CDR3 nucleotide sequence: TGCGCCAGCAGCTTCATAGCTAGCGGGACCAATGAGCAGTTCTTC.

This clonotype was seen many times. The chain has TRBV20-1 and TRBJ1-3, with D unresolved. With 6 bases removed from V and 2 bases from J, the gap between germline ends came to 11 bases. Germline V CDR1 and CDR2: DFQATT, SNEGSKA (reference sequence). CDR3 length: 13 amino acids. CDR3 protein: CSALEDPGNTIYF. The CDR3 DNA follows: TGCAGTGCGTTGGAGGACCCTGGAAACACCATATATTTT.

This chain links TRBV20-1 with TRBJ2-4, with D possibly matching TRBD1 (6 bases). The CDR3 contains 16 residues. Germline V CDR1 and CDR2: DFQATT, SNEGSKA (reference sequence). V was clipped by 2 bases and J by 1 base, with 15 bases between them. The CDR3 sequence is CSARTGRGLAKNIQYF. CDR3 DNA: TGCAGTGCTAGAACGGGCAGGGGTCTGGCCAAAAACATTCAGTACTTC.

This clonotype was counted only a few times. The chain carries TRBV5-4 and TRBJ2-5; 9 nucleotides agree with TRBD2. CDR1 is SGHNT, CDR2 YYREEE, per germline (reference sequence). Trimming at V came to 0 bases and at J to 4 bases, leaving 7 bases not matched to a gene. The CDR3 consists of 16 residues. This CDR3 reads CASSLGASGDGETQYF. The DNA for the CDR3 is TGTGCCAGCAGCTTGGGGGCTAGCGGGGATGGAGAGACCCAGTACTTC.

This clonotype was seen many times. The chain recombines TRBV5-4 with TRBJ2-7; D uncertain. V was pared by 0 bases and J by 7 bases, with 14 bases between. The CDR3 has 14 amino acids. Per germline, CDR1 SGHNT and CDR2 YYREEE (reference sequence). This CDR3 reads CASSLGARVEEQYF. For the CDR3, the DNA is TGTGCCAGCAGCTTGGGAGCTAGGGTGGAGGAGCAGTACTTC.